The source of this TCR beta chain is a study of blood T cell repertoires in COVID-19. V trimming: 5 bases; J trimming: 7 bases; junction bases outside the gene matches: 8. The length of the CDR3 is 14 residues. CDR1 SGHRS and CDR2 YFSETQ come from the germline V gene. Enrolled during active infection, Seattle patients were then followed longitudinally. Only in-frame clones appear in the TCRdb table, and some are missing; sequencing was by immunoSEQ multiplex PCR. The table records 390,000 or so clones, over 75% of them present only once. The receptor was derived from a woman aged 25 to 39 with COVID-19, enrolled during active disease. Sequenced: peripheral blood. The chain uses TRBV5-1 and TRBJ2-1, with 8 bases matching TRBD2. Here the CDR3 reads CASRQAGVSNEQFF. The CDR3 coding sequence is TGCGCCAGCAGACAAGCGGGAGTTAGTAATGAGCAGTTCTTC.